This TCR beta chain was retrieved from a study of T cell changes during pregnancy in multiple sclerosis. The germline V and J ends were trimmed by 1 base and 4 bases, with 19 bases remaining between them. The CDR3 has 17 amino acids. Here immunoSEQ multiplex PCR was the method, and the copy in TCRdb shows in-frame clones only, minus some. Of about 57,000 clones in the sample, 90% to 95% were seen once. This TCR derives from a female donor with multiple sclerosis, enrolled in a pregnancy study. Sequenced material: CD4+ T cells from peripheral blood mononuclear cells, taken in the second trimester of pregnancy. The chain couples TRBV23-1 to TRBJ2-5; D perhaps matches TRBD2 (6 bases). TRBV23-1 is filed as an ORF, its function uncertain. CDR3 DNA: TGCGCCAGCAGTCAATTACTGACTAGTCGGGGTGGAGAGACCCAGTACTTC. Translation: CASSQLLTSRGGETQYF.